The present entry profiles one TCR beta chain with its context. Its antigen remains unidentified. No per-base quality is available; no much larger clone lies one base away. The library was obtained by multiplex PCR. Sequenced on an Illumina HiSeq 4000. iRepertoire HTBI primers and Arm-PCR amplification of CDR3 regions were used to construct TCR beta libraries. PCR products were gel purified before sequencing. In the original analysis: Gene usage analysis of CDR3 amino acid clonotypes used the 50 to 70 TRBV and 11 to 15 TRBJ segments found across samples. COPE and FqMerger were used to merge the filtered high-quality paired reads into contigs. BLAST was used to align contigs to IMGT TRBV, TRBD and TRBJ reference genes, with CDR3 defined following IMGT. Highly expanded clones were defined as clonotypes with a frequency above 0.1%. Shannon entropy served as the measure of repertoire diversity, while the Gini coefficient captured V-J evenness. Clonotypes shared by more than one individual were considered public. TCRdb reanalyzed the raw reads on its own, using fastp at Q25 for trimming and MiXCR for clone calling, and kept in-frame beta chains. One record per CDR3 amino acid sequence lists the most common genes and DNA. Here the V and J calls rest on TCRdb's processing, not on the authors' analysis. The sample table records a few hundred thousand distinct CDR3 sequences; approximately 10% of these occur just once. Of the sample, 18% is held by the ten largest clones.

This sample stems from a study of regulatory T cells in long-lasting Graves disease (dated by TCRdb to the early 2020s). Describing the broader study: Antithyroid drugs had been taken for less than 3 months by newly diagnosed Graves' disease patients. Persistent Graves' disease patients were compared with newly diagnosed Graves' disease patients by peripheral blood TCR sequencing and RNA sequencing. The study was conducted in China and was registered as a clinical trial. A total of about 35 samples underwent TCR sequencing, from roughly 13 patients with persistent Graves' disease and 20 patients with newly diagnosed Graves' disease.

V and J are truncated by 8 bases and 4 bases respectively, leaving an intervening sequence of 22 bases. From the cysteine through the phenylalanine, the CDR3 covers 16 amino acids. The retained sequence is limited to the CDR3, 48 bases, with the frame set at the first base. Sequences LGHDT (CDR1) and YNNKEL (CDR2) are obtained from the germline V gene (reference sequence). What the time point label conveys for this sample: newly diagnosed GD, antithyroid drugs for less than 3 months. For both TCR sequencing and RNA sequencing, RNA was extracted from PBMCs in TRIzol. The diagnosis of Graves' disease was made according to American Thyroid Association guidelines. Patients were recruited from an endocrinology department in Xi'an, China. Each patient gave 7 to 9.5 milliliters of peripheral blood, collected in an EDTA anticoagulant tube. Ficoll Paque Plus density gradient separation was used to isolate PBMCs, and no additional T cell sorting was done. RNA quality was checked with an Agilent 2100 Bioanalyzer and agarose gel, and concentration with a NanoDrop 2000.

What the study reported, not specific to this receptor: Persistent Graves' disease patients showed lower TCR Shannon entropy and fewer highly expanded clones than newly diagnosed patients, suggesting clonal expansion. Because the primary lesion, thyroid tissue, could not be accessed, the study looked at peripheral blood alone. A larger number of public clonotypes was shared among persistent patients (under 3,000) than among newly diagnosed patients (over 850). TRBV28, TRBJ1-2 and TRBJ2-5 were preferentially used in persistent disease, while TRBV20-1 and TRBJ2-1 were favored in newly diagnosed disease. The authors noted that the small sample size was a limitation that may lower accuracy. Only the TCR beta chain was sequenced and analyzed.

The sample was also reused in another study, on T cells in Graves' hyperthyroidism and ophthalmopathy. As that second study puts it: Graves' hyperthyroidism was defined as stable when no progression to ophthalmopathy occurred over 18 months of follow-up. Hyperthyroidism patients were aged 18 to 65 years and newly diagnosed, with disease duration of less than 2 months. Any patient with an uncontrolled infection, another autoimmune disease, pregnancy or lactation was excluded. Diagnoses relied on clinical symptoms, serum thyroxine and TRAb, thyroid ultrasound and orbital computed tomography. The TCR CDR3 was subjected to a first round of RT-PCR using the HTBI primer set and the Qiagen OneStep RT-PCR kit. Most expanded thyroid clonotypes (frequency above 0.001) were also detected in blood, suggesting blood repertoires may reflect thyroid immune responses. A model built on a 13 V-J signature distinguished ophthalmopathy from stable hyperthyroidism, reaching 87.88% sensitivity and 81% to 83% specificity in cross-validation and 80%/75% in testing. During validation, the model predicted progression to ophthalmopathy a median of about 6.5 months ahead of onset, with almost 71% sensitivity and under 85% specificity. To identify TCR V-J signatures that set the groups apart, the researchers used a discovery cohort of 90 to 100 patients, made up of around 40 with Graves' ophthalmopathy and some 55 with stable Graves' hyperthyroidism. Prospective prediction of ophthalmopathy was tested in an independent validation cohort consisting of 18 to 20 hyperthyroidism patients and 15 to 17 patients who later progressed to ophthalmopathy. The 100 discovery patients were divided at random into training and test sets in a 7:3 ratio. The study also compared thyroid tissue and blood T-cell repertoires from over 5 Graves' hyperthyroidism patients. After sampling, hyperthyroidism patients received methimazole starting at 30 mg daily, and ophthalmopathy patients received high-dose intravenous methylprednisolone. Libraries were constructed in a second round of multiplex PCR, after which size selection and purification were performed. Sequencing of the libraries was done on an Illumina HiSeq2000 using paired-end 100 bp reads. SOAPnuke was used to process the raw data, with reads discarded if the reads contained adapters or uncalled bases, had a mean Phred below 15, or lacked an exact constant-primer or identifier match. High-quality paired reads were merged using COPE v1.2.5, and each unique nucleotide sequence was defined as a clonotype. MiTCR v1.1 was used to align the clonotypes against IMGT TRBV, TRBD and TRBJ reference segments. The analysis was restricted to V-J combinations with a frequency above 0.0001, which together covered roughly 99% of the repertoires. A TCS score was defined as the ratio of F50 (clonal expansion) to E x V (chaos), with BLOSUM62-based TCRdist applied between CDR3 peptides within each V-J. Welch's t-statistics and random forest reduced fewer than 600 V-J features to roughly 13, which were used in a naive Bayes classifier (R e1071). No statistical method was used to set the sample size in advance, and investigators knew the group allocation. According to the paper, TCR Vbeta CDR3 sequencing was carried out on 135 peripheral blood samples, which came from under 50 ophthalmopathy, some 73 hyperthyroidism and roughly 17 progressor patients.

The chain is made from TRBV3-1 and TRBJ2-3; the D gene is tentatively TRBD1 or TRBD2, each matching 5 bases. Source: peripheral blood mononuclear cells (PBMCs), taken at new diagnosis, from a patient treated with antithyroid drugs. The receptor was derived from a woman aged 18 to 35 with Graves disease. Donor details come from another sample of the same person, matched by shared clones. CDR3 region: CASGPRTLLGADTQYF. In nucleotides, the sequence is TGTGCCAGCGGCCCCCGGACCCTTTTGGGGGCAGATACGCAGTATTTT.